This passage covers 9 T cell receptor beta chains from one sample sequenced in a study of shared clonotypes between healthy human individuals. The data were produced by immunoSEQ multiplex PCR, yet TCRdb's version contains in-frame clones alone and is incomplete. The table lists around 2.5 million clones, under 95% of them singletons, with about 0.38% in the top ten. The sequenced sample was naive CD4+ T cells from PBMCs. Noted subset: CD45RA+ positively selected. The receptors here all came from a man aged 18 to 29 in good health. Some clones in this sample may be carry-over from other donors' samples.

The chain is built from TRBV6-1 and TRBJ2-2; tentative D call: TRBD2 (5 bases). From germline, CDR1 is MNHNS and CDR2 SASEGT. The CDR3 length is 13 residues. V dropped 7 bases and J dropped 5 bases, with 11 bases sitting between them. In DNA, the CDR3 is TGTGCCAGCACGGCTAGCCGGACCGGGGAGCTGTTTTTT. Encoded protein: CASTASRTGELFF.

V usage is TRBV7-9 and J usage is TRBJ1-3; possibly TRBD1 for D (5 bases). The CDR3 has 15 amino acids. CDR1 is SEHNR, CDR2 FQNEAQ, per germline (reference sequence). The germline V and J ends were trimmed by 3 bases and 0 bases, with 9 bases remaining between them. This CDR3 reads CASSFEGSSGNTIYF. The CDR3 region has the DNA TGTGCCAGCAGCTTCGAGGGGTCCTCTGGAAACACCATATATTTT. Full variable domain (outside the CDR3, taken from reference TRBV7-9 and TRBJ1-3): DTGVSQNPRHKITKRGQNVTFRCDPISEHNRLYWYRQTLGQGPEFLTYFQNEAQLEKSRLLSDRFSAERPKGSFSTLEIQRTEQGDSAMYLCASSFEGSSGNTIYFGEGSWLTVV.

The rearrangement uses TRBV7-9 and TRBJ2-1; 13 bases match TRBD2. This CDR3 is built from 17 residues. The V gene end was trimmed by 5 bases and the J gene end by 5 bases; junction bases not matched to a gene: 9. The germline CDR1 and CDR2 sequences are SEHNR and FQNEAQ (reference sequence). The CDR3, as DNA: TGTGCCAGCAGCCTCAACCTCGGGACTAGCGGGAACAATGAGCAGTTCTTC. This encodes CASSLNLGTSGNNEQFF. The whole variable domain, filled in from reference TRBV7-9 and TRBJ2-1, reads DTGVSQNPRHKITKRGQNVTFRCDPISEHNRLYWYRQTLGQGPEFLTYFQNEAQLEKSRLLSDRFSAERPKGSFSTLEIQRTEQGDSAMYLCASSLNLGTSGNNEQFFGPGTRLTVL.

The V and J genes are TRBV19 and TRBJ2-2; D call uncertain. Germline V CDR1 and CDR2: LNHDA, SQIVND (reference sequence). CDR3 length equals 13 residues. Trimming stripped 6 bases from V and 1 base from J, with 6 bases between. CDR3 bases: TGTGCCAGTAGGAACAGGAACACCGGGGAGCTGTTTTTT. Translating it yields CASRNRNTGELFF.

This chain connects TRBV19 to TRBJ1-1; possible D gene TRBD1, 5 bases. Per the germline V gene, CDR1 is LNHDA and CDR2 is SQIVND (reference sequence). The CDR3 is 13 amino acids. Trimming pared 8 bases from V and 4 bases from J, leaving 14 bases between. CDR3 bases: TGTGCCAGTCGGGGACGGCTGGGCACTGAAGCTTTCTTT. Translating it yields CASRGRLGTEAFF.

The chain carries TRBV15 and TRBJ2-3; 9 nucleotides align to TRBD1. V lost 8 bases to trimming and J lost 3 bases; unmatched junction nucleotides: 6. This CDR3 comprises 14 residues. Germline V gives CDR1 LNHNV, CDR2 YYDKDF (reference sequence). The CDR3 DNA follows: TGTGCCACCGGTCAGGACAGGGGAACAGATACGCAGTATTTT. Protein sequence: CATGQDRGTDTQYF.

The rearrangement joins TRBV19 to TRBJ2-2, with 9 bases matching TRBD2. The CDR3 covers 15 residues. V shed 4 bases and J 3 bases; nucleotides not matched to a gene: 3. CDR1 and CDR2 from the germline V gene are LNHDA and SQIVND (reference sequence). The CDR3 loop is CASSRASGDTGELFF. DNA of the CDR3: TGTGCCAGTAGTAGGGCTAGCGGGGACACCGGGGAGCTGTTTTTT.

Comments on this clone: Other DNA variants within this sample encode the same CDR3. V is TRBV28 and J is TRBJ2-7; 9 nucleotides agree with TRBD1. V trimming: 2 bases; J trimming: 3 bases; junction bases outside the gene matches: 2. Germline CDR1 and CDR2: MDHEN and SYDVKM. This CDR3 region has 14 residues. CDR3 DNA: TGTGCCAGCAGTTTACCGGGACAGGGCTACGAGCAGTACTTC. It yields the protein CASSLPGQGYEQYF.

Concerning this clone itself: Distinct nucleotide sequences in the sample also encode this CDR3. The V call is TRBV6-6, the J call TRBJ1-3; the match to TRBD1 covers 8 bases. With V trimmed by 6 bases and J by 2 bases, 3 bases remained unmatched. Germline assignment: CDR1 MNHNY and CDR2 SVGAGI (reference sequence). This CDR3 is 14 amino acids long. CDR3 in amino acids: CASSPDRAGNTIYF. In nucleotides, the CDR3 is TGTGCCAGCAGCCCGGACAGGGCTGGAAACACCATATATTTT.